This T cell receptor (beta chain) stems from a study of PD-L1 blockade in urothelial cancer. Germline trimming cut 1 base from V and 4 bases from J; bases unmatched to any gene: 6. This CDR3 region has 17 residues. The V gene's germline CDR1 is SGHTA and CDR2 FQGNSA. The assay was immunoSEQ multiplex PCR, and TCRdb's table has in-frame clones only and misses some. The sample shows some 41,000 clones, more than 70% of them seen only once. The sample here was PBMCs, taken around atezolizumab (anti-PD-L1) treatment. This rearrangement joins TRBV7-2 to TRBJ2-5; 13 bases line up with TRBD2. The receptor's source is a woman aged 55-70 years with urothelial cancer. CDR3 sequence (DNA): TGTGCCAGCAGCTTAGTAGGCGGGACTAGCGGGGTAGAGACCCAGTACTTC. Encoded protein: CASSLVGGTSGVETQYF. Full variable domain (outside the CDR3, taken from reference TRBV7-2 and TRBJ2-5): GAGVSQSPSNKVTEKGKDVELRCDPISGHTALYWYRQSLGQGLEFLIYFQGNSAPDKSGLPSDRFSAERTGGSVSTLTIQRTQQEDSAVYLCASSLVGGTSGVETQYFGPGTRLLVL.